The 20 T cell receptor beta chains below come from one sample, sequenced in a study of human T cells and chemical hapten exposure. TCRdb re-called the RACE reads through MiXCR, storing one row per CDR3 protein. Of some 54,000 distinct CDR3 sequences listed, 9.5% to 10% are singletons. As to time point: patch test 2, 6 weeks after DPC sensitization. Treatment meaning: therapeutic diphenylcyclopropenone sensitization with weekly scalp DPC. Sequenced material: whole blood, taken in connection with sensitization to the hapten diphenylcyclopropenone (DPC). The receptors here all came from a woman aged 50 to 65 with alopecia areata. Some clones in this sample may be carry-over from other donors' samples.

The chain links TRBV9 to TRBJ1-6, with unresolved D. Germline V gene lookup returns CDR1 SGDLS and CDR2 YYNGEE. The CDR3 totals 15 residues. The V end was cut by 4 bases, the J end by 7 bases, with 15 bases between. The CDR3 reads CASSLGSGVNSPLHF. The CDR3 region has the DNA TGTGCCAGCAGCTTGGGGTCCGGGGTAAATTCACCCCTCCACTTT.

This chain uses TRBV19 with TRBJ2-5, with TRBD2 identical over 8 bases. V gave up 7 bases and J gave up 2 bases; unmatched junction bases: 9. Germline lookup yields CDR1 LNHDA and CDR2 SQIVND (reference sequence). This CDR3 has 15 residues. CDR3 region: CASTIGASGQETQYF. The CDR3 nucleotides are TGTGCCAGTACCATAGGGGCTAGCGGGCAAGAGACCCAGTACTTC.

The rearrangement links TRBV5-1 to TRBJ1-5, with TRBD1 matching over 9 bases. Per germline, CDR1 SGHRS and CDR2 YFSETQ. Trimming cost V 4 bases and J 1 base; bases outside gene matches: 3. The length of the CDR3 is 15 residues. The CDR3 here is CASSPGTGSNQPQHF. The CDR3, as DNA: TGCGCCAGCAGCCCTGGGACAGGGAGCAATCAGCCCCAGCATTTT.

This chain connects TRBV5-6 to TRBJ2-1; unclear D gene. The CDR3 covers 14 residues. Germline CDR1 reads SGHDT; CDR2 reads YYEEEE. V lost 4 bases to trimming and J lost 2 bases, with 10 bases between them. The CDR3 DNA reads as TGTGCCAGCAGCCGAATTAACGCCTACAATGAGCAGTTCTTC. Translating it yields CASSRINAYNEQFF.

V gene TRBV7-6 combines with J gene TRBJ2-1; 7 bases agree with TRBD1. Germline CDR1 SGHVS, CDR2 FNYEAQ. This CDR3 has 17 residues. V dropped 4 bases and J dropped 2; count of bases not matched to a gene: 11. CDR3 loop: CASSSGQVPYAYNEQFF. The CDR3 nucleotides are TGTGCCAGCAGCTCAGGACAGGTCCCCTACGCCTACAATGAGCAGTTCTTC.

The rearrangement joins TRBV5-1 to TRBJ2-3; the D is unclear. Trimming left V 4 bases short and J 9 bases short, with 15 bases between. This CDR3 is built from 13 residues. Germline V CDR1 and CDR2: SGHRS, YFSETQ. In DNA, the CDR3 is TGCGCCAGCAGCCTGGGGTCCAGCCCAACGCAGTATTTT. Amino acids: CASSLGSSPTQYF.

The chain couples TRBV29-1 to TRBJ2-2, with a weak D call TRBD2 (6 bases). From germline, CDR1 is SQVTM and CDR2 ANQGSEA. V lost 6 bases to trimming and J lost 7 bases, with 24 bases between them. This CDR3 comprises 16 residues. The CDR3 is CSVLGGDSSVRGELFF. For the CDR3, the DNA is TGCAGCGTCCTGGGAGGAGACAGTAGTGTGCGCGGGGAGCTGTTTTTT.

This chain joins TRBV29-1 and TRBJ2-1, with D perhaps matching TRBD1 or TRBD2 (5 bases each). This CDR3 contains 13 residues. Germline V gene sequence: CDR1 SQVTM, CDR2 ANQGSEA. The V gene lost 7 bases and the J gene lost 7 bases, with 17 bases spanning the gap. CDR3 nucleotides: TGCAGCGCCAGGGACCCCAATGGGAATGAGCAGTTCTTC. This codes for CSARDPNGNEQFF.

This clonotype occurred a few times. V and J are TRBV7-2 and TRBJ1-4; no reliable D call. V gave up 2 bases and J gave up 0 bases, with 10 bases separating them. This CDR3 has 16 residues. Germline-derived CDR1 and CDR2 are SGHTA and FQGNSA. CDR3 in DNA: TGTGCCAGCAGCTTAATGGCAACCTCAACTAATGAAAAACTGTTTTTT. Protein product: CASSLMATSTNEKLFF. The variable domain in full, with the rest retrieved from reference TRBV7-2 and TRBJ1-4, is GAGVSQSPSNKVTEKGKDVELRCDPISGHTALYWYRQSLGQGLEFLIYFQGNSAPDKSGLPSDRFSAERTGGSVSTLTIQRTQQEDSAVYLCASSLMATSTNEKLFFGSGTQLSVL.

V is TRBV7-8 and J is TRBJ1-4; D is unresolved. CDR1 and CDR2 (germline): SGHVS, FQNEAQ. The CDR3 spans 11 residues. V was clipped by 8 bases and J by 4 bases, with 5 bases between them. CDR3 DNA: TGTGCCAGCGCCCTTAATGAAAAACTGTTTTTT. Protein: CASALNEKLFF.

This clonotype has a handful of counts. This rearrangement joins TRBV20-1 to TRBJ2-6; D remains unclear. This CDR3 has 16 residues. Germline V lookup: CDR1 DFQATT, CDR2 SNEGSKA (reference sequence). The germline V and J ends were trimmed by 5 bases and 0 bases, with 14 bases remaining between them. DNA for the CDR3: TGCAGTGCTCGTGGTGTCCTAAGCTCTGGGGCCAACGTCCTGACTTTC. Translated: CSARGVLSSGANVLTF.

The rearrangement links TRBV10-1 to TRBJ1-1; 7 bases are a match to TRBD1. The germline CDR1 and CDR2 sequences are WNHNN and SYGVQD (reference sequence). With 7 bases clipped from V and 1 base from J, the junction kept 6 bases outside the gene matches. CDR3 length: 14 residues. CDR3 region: CASNKGQPNTEAFF. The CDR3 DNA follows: TGCGCCAGCAACAAGGGACAGCCGAACACTGAAGCTTTCTTT.

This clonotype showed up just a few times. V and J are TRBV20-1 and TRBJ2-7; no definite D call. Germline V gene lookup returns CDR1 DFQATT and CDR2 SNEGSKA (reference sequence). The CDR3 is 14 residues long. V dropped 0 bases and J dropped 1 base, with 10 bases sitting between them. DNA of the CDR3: TGCAGTGCTAGAGACTCTATACGGTCCTACGAGCAGTACTTC. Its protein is CSARDSIRSYEQYF.

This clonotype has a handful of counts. CDR3 sequence reads: CSAHDRLASYEQYF. The CDR3 coding sequence is TGCAGTGCCCATGATCGACTAGCTTCCTACGAGCAGTACTTC. This chain joins TRBV20-1 and TRBJ2-7; 7 nucleotides match TRBD2. Unmatched junction bases numbered 9, after V lost 6 bases and J lost 1 base. Germline CDR1 reads DFQATT; CDR2 reads SNEGSKA (reference sequence). The CDR3 has 14 residues.

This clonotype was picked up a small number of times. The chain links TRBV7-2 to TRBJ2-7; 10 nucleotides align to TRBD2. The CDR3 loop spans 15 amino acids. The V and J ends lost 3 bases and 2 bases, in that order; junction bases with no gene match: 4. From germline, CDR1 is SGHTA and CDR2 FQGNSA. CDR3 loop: CASSLGLALTYEQYF. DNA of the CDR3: TGTGCCAGCAGCTTGGGACTAGCGCTTACCTACGAGCAGTACTTC.

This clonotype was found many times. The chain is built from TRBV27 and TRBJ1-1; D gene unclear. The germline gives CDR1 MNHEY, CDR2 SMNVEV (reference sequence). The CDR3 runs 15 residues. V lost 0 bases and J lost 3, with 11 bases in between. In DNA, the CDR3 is TGTGCCAGCAGTTTATCTGGGTTCCGAGACACTGAAGCTTTCTTT. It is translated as CASSLSGFRDTEAFF.

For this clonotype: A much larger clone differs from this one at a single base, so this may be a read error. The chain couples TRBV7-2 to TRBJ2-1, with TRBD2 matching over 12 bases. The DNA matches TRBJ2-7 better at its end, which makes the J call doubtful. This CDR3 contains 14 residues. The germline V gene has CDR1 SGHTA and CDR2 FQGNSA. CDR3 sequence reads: CASRTSGENNEQYF. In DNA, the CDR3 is TGTGCCAGTAGGACTAGCGGGGAAAACAATGAGCAGTACTTC.

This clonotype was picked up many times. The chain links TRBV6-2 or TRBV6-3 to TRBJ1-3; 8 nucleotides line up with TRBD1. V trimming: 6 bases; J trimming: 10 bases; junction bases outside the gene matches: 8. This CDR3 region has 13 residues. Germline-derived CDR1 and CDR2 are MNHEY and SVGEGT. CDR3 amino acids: CASSSGQGWTIYF. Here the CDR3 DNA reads TGTGCCAGCAGCTCCGGACAGGGATGGACCATATATTTT.

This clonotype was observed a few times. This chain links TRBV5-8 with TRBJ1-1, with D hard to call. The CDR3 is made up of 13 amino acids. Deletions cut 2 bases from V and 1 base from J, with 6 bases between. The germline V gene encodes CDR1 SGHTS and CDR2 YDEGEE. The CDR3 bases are TGTGCCAGCAGCTTTGAGACGAACACTGAAGCTTTCTTT. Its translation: CASSFETNTEAFF.

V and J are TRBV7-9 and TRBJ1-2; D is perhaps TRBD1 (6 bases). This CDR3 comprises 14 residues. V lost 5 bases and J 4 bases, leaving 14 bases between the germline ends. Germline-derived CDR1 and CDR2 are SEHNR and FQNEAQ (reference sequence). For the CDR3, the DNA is TGTGCCAGCAGCGAGGGGAGGGGGAGCTATGGCTACACCTTC. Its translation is CASSEGRGSYGYTF.